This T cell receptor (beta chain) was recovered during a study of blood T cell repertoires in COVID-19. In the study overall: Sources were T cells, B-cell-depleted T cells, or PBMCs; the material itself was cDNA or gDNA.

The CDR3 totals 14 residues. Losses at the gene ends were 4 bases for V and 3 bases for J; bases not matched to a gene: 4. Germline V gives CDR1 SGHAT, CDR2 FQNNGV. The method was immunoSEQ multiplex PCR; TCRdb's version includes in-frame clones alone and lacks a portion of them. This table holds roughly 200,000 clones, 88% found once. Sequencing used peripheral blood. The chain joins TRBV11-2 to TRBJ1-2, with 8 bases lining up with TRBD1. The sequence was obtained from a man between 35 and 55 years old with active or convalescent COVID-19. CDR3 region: CASSSTTGDYGYTF. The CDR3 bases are TGTGCCAGCAGCTCAACGACAGGGGACTATGGCTACACCTTC.